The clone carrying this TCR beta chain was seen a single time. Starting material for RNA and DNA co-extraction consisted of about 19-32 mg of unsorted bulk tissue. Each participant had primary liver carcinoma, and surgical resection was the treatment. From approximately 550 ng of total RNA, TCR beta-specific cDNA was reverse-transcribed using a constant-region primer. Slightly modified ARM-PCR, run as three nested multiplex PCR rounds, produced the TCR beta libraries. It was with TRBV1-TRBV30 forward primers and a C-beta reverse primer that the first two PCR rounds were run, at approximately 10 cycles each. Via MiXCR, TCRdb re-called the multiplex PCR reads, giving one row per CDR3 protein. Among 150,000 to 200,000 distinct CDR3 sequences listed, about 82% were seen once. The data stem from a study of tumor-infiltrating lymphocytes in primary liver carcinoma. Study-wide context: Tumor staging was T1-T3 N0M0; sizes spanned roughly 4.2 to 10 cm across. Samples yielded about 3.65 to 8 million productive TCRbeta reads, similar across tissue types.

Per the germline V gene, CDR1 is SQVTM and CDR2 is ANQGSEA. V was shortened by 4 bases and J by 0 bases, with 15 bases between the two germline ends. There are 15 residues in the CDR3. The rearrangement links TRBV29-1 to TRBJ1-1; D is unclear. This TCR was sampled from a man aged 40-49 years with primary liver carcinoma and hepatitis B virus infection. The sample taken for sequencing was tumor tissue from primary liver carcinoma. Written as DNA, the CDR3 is TGCAGCGTTGCCCCTACTTGGGCAATGAACACTGAAGCTTTCTTT. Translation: CSVAPTWAMNTEAFF.